The entry that follows covers one T cell receptor (beta chain) sequence. This sample stems from a study of shared T cell receptors in the human thymus. The germline CDR1 and CDR2 sequences are MDHEN and SYDVKM. J gave up 4 bases and V 5 bases, and 12 bases lay outside the gene matches. CDR3 length: 16 residues. Using immunoSEQ multiplex PCR, the repertoire was profiled, and TCRdb retains in-frame clones only, with some absent. The table includes 700,000 or so clones, 70% to 90% detected once. The data were also submitted as part of a second study, on human thymus T cells. As that study records: Highly overlapping thymic repertoires in unrelated individuals were reported by related research.

The V gene is TRBV28, the J gene TRBJ1-2; 8 nucleotides line up with TRBD1. The clonotype originates from a girl under three years old with a congenital heart defect. Sequenced material: thymocytes. As DNA, the CDR3 is TGTGCCAGCAGTCGGAATCAGGGGGCGCCGGGCTATGGCTACACCTTC. Protein: CASSRNQGAPGYGYTF.